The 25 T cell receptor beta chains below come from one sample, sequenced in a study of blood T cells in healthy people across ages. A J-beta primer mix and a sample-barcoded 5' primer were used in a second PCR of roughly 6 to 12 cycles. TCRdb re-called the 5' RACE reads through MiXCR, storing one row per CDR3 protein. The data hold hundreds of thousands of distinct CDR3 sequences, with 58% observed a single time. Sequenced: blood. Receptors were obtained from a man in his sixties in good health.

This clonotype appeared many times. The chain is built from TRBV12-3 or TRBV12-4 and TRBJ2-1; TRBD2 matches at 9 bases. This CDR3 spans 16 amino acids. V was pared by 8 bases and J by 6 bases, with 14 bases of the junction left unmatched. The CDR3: CASGDWSSGGINEQFF. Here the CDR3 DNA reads TGTGCCAGCGGTGACTGGTCAAGCGGGGGGATCAATGAGCAGTTCTTC.

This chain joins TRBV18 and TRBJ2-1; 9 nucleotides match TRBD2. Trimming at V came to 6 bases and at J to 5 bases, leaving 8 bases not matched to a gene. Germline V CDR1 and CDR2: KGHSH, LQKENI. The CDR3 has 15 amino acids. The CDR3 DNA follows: TGTGCCAGCTCTCCGACTAGCGGAGAAGACAATGAGCAGTTCTTC. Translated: CASSPTSGEDNEQFF.

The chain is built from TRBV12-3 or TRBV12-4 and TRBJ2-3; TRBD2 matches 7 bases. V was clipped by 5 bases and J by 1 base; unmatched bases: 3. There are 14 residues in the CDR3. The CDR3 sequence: CASSVSGGTDTQYF. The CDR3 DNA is TGTGCCAGCAGTGTGAGCGGGGGCACAGATACGCAGTATTTT.

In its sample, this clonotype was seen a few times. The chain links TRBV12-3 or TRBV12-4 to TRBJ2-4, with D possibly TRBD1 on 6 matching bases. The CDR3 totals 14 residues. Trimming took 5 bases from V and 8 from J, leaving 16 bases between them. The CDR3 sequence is CASSVEGTWDIQYF. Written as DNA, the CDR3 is TGTGCCAGCAGTGTCGAGGGGACATGGGACATTCAGTACTTC.

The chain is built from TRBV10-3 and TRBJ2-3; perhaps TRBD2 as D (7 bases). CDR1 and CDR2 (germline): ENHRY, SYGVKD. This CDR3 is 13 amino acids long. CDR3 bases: TGTGCTATTAAGGGGGGGAGCACAGATACGCAGTATTTT. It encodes CAIKGGSTDTQYF.

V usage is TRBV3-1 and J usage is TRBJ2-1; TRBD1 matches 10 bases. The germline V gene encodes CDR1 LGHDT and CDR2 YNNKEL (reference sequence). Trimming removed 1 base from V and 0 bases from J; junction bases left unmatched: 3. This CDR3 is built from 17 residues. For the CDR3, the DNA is TGTGCCAGCAGCCAAGGACAGGGGGCGAGCTCCTACAATGAGCAGTTCTTC. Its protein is CASSQGQGASSYNEQFF.

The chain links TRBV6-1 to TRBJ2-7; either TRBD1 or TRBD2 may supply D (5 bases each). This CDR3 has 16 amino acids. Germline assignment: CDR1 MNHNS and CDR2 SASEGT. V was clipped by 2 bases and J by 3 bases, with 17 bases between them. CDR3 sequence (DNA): TGTGCCAGCAGTGAACGGGACGGAGAATTATTCTACGAGCAGTACTTC. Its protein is CASSERDGELFYEQYF.

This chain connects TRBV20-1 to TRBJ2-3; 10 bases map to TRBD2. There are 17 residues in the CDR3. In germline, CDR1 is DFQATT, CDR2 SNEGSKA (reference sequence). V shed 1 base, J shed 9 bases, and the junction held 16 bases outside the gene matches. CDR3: CSARGLLAGTPQGTQYF. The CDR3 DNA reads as TGCAGTGCTAGAGGCTTACTAGCGGGGACCCCACAAGGGACGCAGTATTTT.

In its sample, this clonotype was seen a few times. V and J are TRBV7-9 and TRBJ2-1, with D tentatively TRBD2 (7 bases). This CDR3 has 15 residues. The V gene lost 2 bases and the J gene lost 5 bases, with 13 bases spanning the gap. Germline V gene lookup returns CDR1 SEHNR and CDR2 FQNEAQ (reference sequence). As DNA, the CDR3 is TGTGCCAGCAGCTTAAAGGGGGGGACTCACAATGAGCAGTTCTTC. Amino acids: CASSLKGGTHNEQFF.

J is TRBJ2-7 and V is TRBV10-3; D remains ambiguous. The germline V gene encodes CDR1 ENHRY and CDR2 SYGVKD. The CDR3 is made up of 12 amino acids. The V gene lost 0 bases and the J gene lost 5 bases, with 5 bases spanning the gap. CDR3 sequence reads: CAISESVDEQYF. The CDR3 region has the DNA TGTGCCATCAGTGAGTCGGTGGACGAGCAGTACTTC.

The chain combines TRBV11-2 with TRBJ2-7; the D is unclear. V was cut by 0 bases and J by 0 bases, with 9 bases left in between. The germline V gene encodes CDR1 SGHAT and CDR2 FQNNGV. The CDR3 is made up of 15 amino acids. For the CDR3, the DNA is TGTGCCAGCAGCTTAGATAGTCTCAGCTCCTACGAGCAGTACTTC. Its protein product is CASSLDSLSSYEQYF. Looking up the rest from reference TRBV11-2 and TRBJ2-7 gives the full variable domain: EAGVAQSPRYKIIEKRQSVAFWCNPISGHATLYWYQQILGQGPKLLIQFQNNGVVDDSQLPKDRFSAERLKGVDSTLKIQPAKLEDSAVYLCASSLDSLSSYEQYFGPGTRLTVT.

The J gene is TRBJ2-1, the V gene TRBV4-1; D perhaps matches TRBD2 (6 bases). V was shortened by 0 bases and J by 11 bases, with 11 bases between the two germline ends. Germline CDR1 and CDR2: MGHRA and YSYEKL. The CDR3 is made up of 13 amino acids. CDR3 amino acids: CASSQDVGGKQFF. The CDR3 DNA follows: TGCGCCAGCAGCCAAGACGTGGGCGGGAAGCAGTTCTTC.

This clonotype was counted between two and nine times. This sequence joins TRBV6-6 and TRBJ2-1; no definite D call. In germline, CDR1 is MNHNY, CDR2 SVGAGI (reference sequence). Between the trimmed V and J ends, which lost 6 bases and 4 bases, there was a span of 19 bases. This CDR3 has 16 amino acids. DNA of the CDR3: TGTGCCAGCAGGAGGACCCCGGGCTCCATATACAATGAGCAGTTCTTC. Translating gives CASRRTPGSIYNEQFF.

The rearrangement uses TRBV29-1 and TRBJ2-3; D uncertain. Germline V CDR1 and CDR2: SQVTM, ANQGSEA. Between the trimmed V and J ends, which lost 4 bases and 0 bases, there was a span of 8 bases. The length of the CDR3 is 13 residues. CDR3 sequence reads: CSVVTSSTDTQYF. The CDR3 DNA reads TGCAGCGTTGTGACGAGCAGCACAGATACGCAGTATTTT.

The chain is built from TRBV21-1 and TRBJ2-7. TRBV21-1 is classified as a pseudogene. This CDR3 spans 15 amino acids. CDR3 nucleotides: TGTGCCAGCAGCAAACCCACAGGGAGCTCCTACGAGCAGTACTTC. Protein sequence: CASSKPTGSSYEQYF.

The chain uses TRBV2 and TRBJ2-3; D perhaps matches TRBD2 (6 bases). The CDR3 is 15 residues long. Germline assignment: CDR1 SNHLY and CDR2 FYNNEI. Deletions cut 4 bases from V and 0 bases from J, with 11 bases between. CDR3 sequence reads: CASSGPGESTDTQYF. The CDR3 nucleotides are TGTGCCAGCAGTGGTCCGGGAGAGAGCACAGATACGCAGTATTTT.

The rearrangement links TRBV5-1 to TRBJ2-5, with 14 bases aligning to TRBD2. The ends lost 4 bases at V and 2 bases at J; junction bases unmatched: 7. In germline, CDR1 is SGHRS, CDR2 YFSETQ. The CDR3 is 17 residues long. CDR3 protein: CASSRGTSGGQQETQYF. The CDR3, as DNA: TGCGCCAGCAGCCGGGGGACTAGCGGGGGCCAACAAGAGACCCAGTACTTC.

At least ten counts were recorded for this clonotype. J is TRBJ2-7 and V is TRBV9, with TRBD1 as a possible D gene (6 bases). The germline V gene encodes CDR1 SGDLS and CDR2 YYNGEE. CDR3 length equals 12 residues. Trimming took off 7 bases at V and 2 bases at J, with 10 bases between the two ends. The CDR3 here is CASGAGAYEQYF. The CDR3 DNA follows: TGTGCCAGCGGGGCAGGGGCCTACGAGCAGTACTTC.

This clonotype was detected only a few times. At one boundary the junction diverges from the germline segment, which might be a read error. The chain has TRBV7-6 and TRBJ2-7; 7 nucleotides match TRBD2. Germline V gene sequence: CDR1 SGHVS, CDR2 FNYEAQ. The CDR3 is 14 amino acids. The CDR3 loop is CASSESGVGETQYF. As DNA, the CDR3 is TGTGCCAGCAGCGAGAGCGGGGTGGGAGAGACCCAGTACTTT.

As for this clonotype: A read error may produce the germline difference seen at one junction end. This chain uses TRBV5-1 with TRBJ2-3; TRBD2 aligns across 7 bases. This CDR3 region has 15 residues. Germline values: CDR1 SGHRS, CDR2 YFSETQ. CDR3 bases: TGCGCCGGCAGCCCGCGGGAGTCTAGCACAGATACGCAGTATTTT. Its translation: CAGSPRESSTDTQYF.

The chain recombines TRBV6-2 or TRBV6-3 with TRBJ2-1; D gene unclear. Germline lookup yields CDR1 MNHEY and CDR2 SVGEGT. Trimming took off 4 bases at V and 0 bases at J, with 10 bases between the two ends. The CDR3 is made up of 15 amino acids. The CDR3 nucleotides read TGTGCCAGCAGTTTCGACCCCGACTCCTACAATGAGCAGTTCTTC. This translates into CASSFDPDSYNEQFF.

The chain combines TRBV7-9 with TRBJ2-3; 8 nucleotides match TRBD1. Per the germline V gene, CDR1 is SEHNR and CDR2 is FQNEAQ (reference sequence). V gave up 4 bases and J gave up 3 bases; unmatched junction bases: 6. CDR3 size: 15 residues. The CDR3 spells CASSYGQGVTDTQYF. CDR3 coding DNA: TGTGCCAGCAGCTATGGACAGGGCGTGACAGATACGCAGTATTTT.

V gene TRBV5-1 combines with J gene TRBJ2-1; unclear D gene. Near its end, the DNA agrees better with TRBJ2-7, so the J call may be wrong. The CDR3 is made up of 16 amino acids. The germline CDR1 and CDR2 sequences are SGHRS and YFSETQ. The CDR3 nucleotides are TGCGCCAGCAGCATAGACCAGTGGAGCTCCTACAATGAGCAGTACTTC. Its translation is CASSIDQWSSYNEQYF.

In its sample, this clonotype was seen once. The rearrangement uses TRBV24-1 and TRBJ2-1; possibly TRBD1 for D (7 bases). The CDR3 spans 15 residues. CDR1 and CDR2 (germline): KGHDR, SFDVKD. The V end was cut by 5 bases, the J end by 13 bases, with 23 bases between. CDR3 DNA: TGTGCCACCAGTGCCCCAGGGGGGTTCGCCGAGACCCAGTTCTTC. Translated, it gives CATSAPGGFAETQFF.

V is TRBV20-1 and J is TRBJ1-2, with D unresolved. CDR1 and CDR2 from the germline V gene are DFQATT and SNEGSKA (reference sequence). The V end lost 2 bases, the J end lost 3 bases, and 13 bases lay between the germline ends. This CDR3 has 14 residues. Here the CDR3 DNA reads TGCAGTGCTAGAACCGCGACGGATTACTATGGCTACACCTTC. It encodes CSARTATDYYGYTF.